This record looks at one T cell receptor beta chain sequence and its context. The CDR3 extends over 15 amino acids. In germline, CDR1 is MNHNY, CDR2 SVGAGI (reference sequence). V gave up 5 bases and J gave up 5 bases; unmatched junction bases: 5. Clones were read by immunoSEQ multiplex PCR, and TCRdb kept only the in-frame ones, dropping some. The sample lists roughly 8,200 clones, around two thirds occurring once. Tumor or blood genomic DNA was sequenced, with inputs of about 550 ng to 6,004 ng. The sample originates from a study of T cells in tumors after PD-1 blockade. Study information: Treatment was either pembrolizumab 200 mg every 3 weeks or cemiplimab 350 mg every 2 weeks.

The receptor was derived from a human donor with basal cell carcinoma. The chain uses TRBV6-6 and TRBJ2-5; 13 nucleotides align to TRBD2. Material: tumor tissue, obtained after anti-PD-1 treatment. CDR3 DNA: TGTGCCAGCAGTCAAGGACTAGCGGGGGTGGAGACCCAGTACTTC. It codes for CASSQGLAGVETQYF.